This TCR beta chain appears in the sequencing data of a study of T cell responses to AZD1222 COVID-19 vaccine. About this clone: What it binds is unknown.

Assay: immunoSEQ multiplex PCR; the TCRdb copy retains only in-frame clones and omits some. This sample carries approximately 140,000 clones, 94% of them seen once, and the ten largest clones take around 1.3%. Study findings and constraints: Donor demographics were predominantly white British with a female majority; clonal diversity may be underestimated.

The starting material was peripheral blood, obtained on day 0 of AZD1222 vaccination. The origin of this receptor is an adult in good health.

The CDR3 nucleotides are TGTGCCAGCAGCTTAGCTTATCAGGGGTTAGGGTTTCGGTCTAATGAAAAACTGTTTTTT. This sequence encodes CASSLAYQGLGFRSNEKLFF. The rearrangement links TRBV7-2 to TRBJ1-4, with a tentative D call TRBD1 (6 bases). V was shortened by 0 bases and J by 3 bases, with 23 bases between the two germline ends. Germline V lookup: CDR1 SGHTA, CDR2 FQGNSA. This CDR3 is built from 20 residues.